What follows are 8 T cell receptor beta chains derived from one specimen sequenced in a study of blood T cell repertoires in COVID-19. Only in-frame clones appear in the TCRdb table, and some are missing; sequencing was by immunoSEQ multiplex PCR. The table shows approximately 190,000 clones, with 86% occurring only once. The sample consisted of PBMCs or T cells enriched from blood (not recorded which). The receptors derive from a woman aged 40 to 50 in a cohort exposed to, infected with or recovered from COVID-19 (not recorded which).

This sequence joins TRBV25-1 and TRBJ2-5; 8 bases map to TRBD2. Unmatched junction bases numbered 7, after V lost 1 base and J lost 6 bases. Germline CDR1 is MGHDK and CDR2 is SYGVNS. This CDR3 has 15 residues. The CDR3 is CASSEFGREGQTQYF. In nucleotides, the CDR3 is TGTGCCAGCAGTGAATTCGGCCGGGAGGGACAGACCCAGTACTTC.

The rearrangement uses TRBV7-9 and TRBJ1-2; a weak D match, TRBD1 (6 bases). Trimming took 6 bases from V and 8 from J, leaving 22 bases between them. The CDR3 loop spans 15 amino acids. The germline V gene has CDR1 SEHNR and CDR2 FQNEAQ (reference sequence). CDR3 region: CASRPPTGLSHGYTF. The DNA for the CDR3 is TGTGCCAGCAGACCACCTACAGGGTTGAGTCACGGCTACACCTTC.

The chain combines TRBV4-2 with TRBJ2-7, with D maybe TRBD1 (6 bases). The V end lost 3 bases, the J end lost 2 bases, and 20 bases lay between the germline ends. Germline CDR1 LGHNA, CDR2 YNFKEQ. CDR3 size: 17 residues. This chain's CDR3 is CASSHPEHPSGAYEQYF. CDR3 coding DNA: TGTGCCAGCAGCCACCCCGAGCACCCGTCAGGGGCCTACGAGCAGTACTTC.

The chain has TRBV4-3 and TRBJ2-1, with 10 bases matching TRBD2. With 1 base clipped from V and 4 bases from J, the junction kept 4 bases outside the gene matches. This CDR3 comprises 16 residues. Germline V gene data show CDR1 as LGHNA and CDR2 as YSLEER. The CDR3 loop is CASSQGTSGLYNEQFF. The CDR3 DNA reads as TGCGCCAGCAGCCAAGGGACTAGCGGCCTGTACAATGAGCAGTTCTTC.

This rearrangement joins TRBV6-6 to TRBJ1-6, with D hard to call. Germline V gene lookup returns CDR1 MNHNY and CDR2 SVGAGI (reference sequence). V was clipped by 8 bases and J by 4 bases, with 9 bases between them. CDR3 size: 13 residues. CDR3 DNA sequence: TGTGCCAGCCTGAGGCAATATAATTCACCCCTCCACTTT. It specifies CASLRQYNSPLHF.

Worth noting for this clone: Other nucleotide sequences from this sample produce the same CDR3. The chain carries TRBV19 and TRBJ1-2; no firm D call. This CDR3 contains 13 residues. CDR1 is LNHDA, CDR2 SQIVND, per germline (reference sequence). Deletions cut 1 base from V and 4 bases from J, with 7 bases between. This CDR3 reads CASSIGQGYGYTF. Here the CDR3 DNA reads TGTGCCAGTAGTATAGGACAAGGCTATGGCTACACCTTC.

The rearrangement joins TRBV4-2 to TRBJ1-3; no firm D call. V was clipped by 0 bases and J by 6 bases, with 9 bases between them. The CDR3 runs to 14 residues. Germline V gene sequence: CDR1 LGHNA, CDR2 YNFKEQ. The CDR3 region is CASSQDLGTNTIYF. Here the CDR3 DNA reads TGTGCCAGCAGCCAAGATCTTGGCACAAACACCATATATTTT.

This sequence joins TRBV7-9 and TRBJ2-3; possible D gene TRBD1, 6 bases. V was shortened by 5 bases and J by 2 bases, with 14 bases between the two germline ends. Germline CDR1 reads SEHNR; CDR2 reads FQNEAQ (reference sequence). This CDR3 region has 15 residues. CDR3 amino acids: CASSGRQVSTDTQYF. Here the CDR3 DNA reads TGTGCCAGCAGCGGAAGACAGGTTTCCACAGATACGCAGTATTTT.